The 20 T cell receptor beta chains given below trace back to one sample, sequenced in a study of control samples from healthy donors and cancer patients. Libraries were prepared by immunoSEQ multiplex PCR; TCRdb keeps only in-frame clonotypes and omits some of them. The repertoire holds about 180,000 clones, 91% seen once, with about 2% in the top ten. Source material: blood. All receptors come from a woman in her thirties or forties in good health.

This clone was observed a single time. The rearrangement links TRBV7-9 to TRBJ2-1; D possibly corresponds to TRBD2 (5 bases). The germline gives CDR1 SEHNR, CDR2 FQNEAQ (reference sequence). Trimming took off 2 bases at V and 7 bases at J, with 15 bases between the two ends. CDR3 size: 15 residues. The CDR3 DNA sequence: TGTGCCAGCAGCTTACATAGAGGGCTTCGGAATGAGCAGTTCTTC. This translates into CASSLHRGLRNEQFF.

This clone was recorded a few times. This rearrangement joins TRBV5-1 to TRBJ1-1, with D unresolved. Germline-derived CDR1 and CDR2 are SGHRS and YFSETQ. Trimming cost V 0 bases and J 8 bases, with 11 bases left between them. The CDR3 spans 13 residues. The CDR3 protein is CASSLEYISEAFF. In DNA, the CDR3 is TGCGCCAGCAGCTTGGAATACATCTCAGAAGCTTTCTTT.

The gene calls are TRBV5-6 and TRBJ1-3; 7 bases line up with TRBD1. This CDR3 has 16 amino acids. Unmatched junction bases numbered 4, after V lost 1 base and J lost 0 bases. Germline-derived CDR1 and CDR2 are SGHDT and YYEEEE. CDR3 residues: CASSLTGASSGNTIYF. In nucleotides, the CDR3 is TGTGCCAGCAGCTTGACAGGGGCTAGCTCTGGAAACACCATATATTTT.

This sequence joins TRBV5-8 and TRBJ2-1; 8 nucleotides match TRBD1. The CDR3 sequence is 14 residues long. J gave up 7 bases and V 0 bases, and 3 bases lay outside the gene matches. Germline CDR1 SGHTS, CDR2 YDEGEE. The CDR3 spells CASSLAGQDNEQFF. The CDR3, as DNA: TGTGCCAGCAGCTTGGCGGGACAGGATAATGAGCAGTTCTTC.

The V gene is TRBV13, the J gene TRBJ2-7, with 11 bases that match TRBD2. Germline CDR1 and CDR2: PRHDT and FYEKMQ (reference sequence). The CDR3 runs to 15 residues. Trimming at V came to 6 bases and at J to 4 bases, leaving 8 bases not matched to a gene. The CDR3 protein is CASSIVAGGFYEQYF. The CDR3 DNA sequence: TGTGCCAGCAGTATCGTAGCGGGGGGGTTTTACGAGCAGTACTTC.

The V gene is TRBV5-8, the J gene TRBJ2-1; TRBD2 matches 11 bases. V was clipped by 7 bases and J by 2 bases; unmatched bases: 11. This CDR3 region has 17 residues. Per the germline V gene, CDR1 is SGHTS and CDR2 is YDEGEE. The CDR3 sequence: CASPVVSGGAPYNEQFF. CDR3 coding DNA: TGTGCCAGCCCTGTAGTTAGCGGGGGGGCCCCCTACAATGAGCAGTTCTTC.

This clone is a singleton in its sample. The V call is TRBV15, the J call TRBJ1-2; D is unclear. The germline V gene has CDR1 LNHNV and CDR2 YYDKDF (reference sequence). This CDR3 is 15 amino acids long. The ends were cut back, 7 bases at V and 5 bases at J, with 20 bases in the middle. CDR3 residues: CATNRATGGIYGYTF. CDR3 in DNA: TGTGCCACCAACCGGGCGACGGGTGGGATTTATGGCTACACCTTC.

The gene calls are TRBV4-1 and TRBJ2-3, with D perhaps TRBD1 or TRBD2 (5 bases each). CDR3 size: 14 residues. Trimming removed 2 bases from V and 6 bases from J, with 12 bases in between. Germline V CDR1 and CDR2: MGHRA, YSYEKL. CDR3 nucleotides: TGCGCCAGCAGCCAATGGGGACCCGACGATACGCAGTATTTT. Encoded protein: CASSQWGPDDTQYF.

The CDR3 here is CASSPGNGDTEAFF. The CDR3 nucleotides read TGTGCCAGCAGCCCCGGAAACGGCGACACTGAAGCTTTCTTT. This chain uses TRBV5-5 with TRBJ1-1; the D is unclear. Germline CDR1 SGHKS, CDR2 YYEKEE (reference sequence). The CDR3 spans 14 residues. Trimming took 4 bases from V and 3 from J, leaving 13 bases between them.

This clone was counted a single time. The V and J genes are TRBV7-8 and TRBJ2-7; D is possibly TRBD1 (5 bases). CDR1 is SGHVS, CDR2 FQNEAQ, per germline. CDR3 length equals 16 residues. V lost 5 bases, J lost 0 bases, and 17 bases lay in between. The CDR3 reads CASSAKEGVNSYEQYF. The CDR3 DNA reads as TGTGCCAGCAGCGCGAAGGAAGGGGTGAACTCCTACGAGCAGTACTTC.

The chain is built from TRBV29-1 and TRBJ1-1; D unclear. This CDR3 is 10 amino acids long. Germline V gives CDR1 SQVTM, CDR2 ANQGSEA. Trimming left V 6 bases short and J 6 bases short, with 8 bases between. The chain's CDR3 is CSVRGAEAFF. The DNA for the CDR3 is TGCAGCGTCCGGGGTGCTGAAGCTTTCTTT.

The V and J genes are TRBV5-1 and TRBJ2-3, with D possibly being TRBD1 (6 bases). The CDR3 has 16 amino acids. Germline V CDR1 and CDR2: SGHRS, YFSETQ. V lost 2 bases and J 1 base, leaving 14 bases between the germline ends. CDR3 region: CASSLGGQGRTDTQYF. The CDR3 DNA is TGCGCCAGCAGCTTAGGAGGCCAGGGGCGCACAGATACGCAGTATTTT.

The gene calls are TRBV7-8 and TRBJ1-1; a weak D match, TRBD1 (5 bases). Germline assignment: CDR1 SGHVS and CDR2 FQNEAQ. Trimming left V 0 bases short and J 0 bases short, with 8 bases between. The CDR3 consists of 15 residues. CDR3 bases: TGTGCCAGCAGCTTAGCGGGGCAGCTGAACACTGAAGCTTTCTTT. This encodes CASSLAGQLNTEAFF. Combining the CDR3 with reference TRBV7-8 and TRBJ1-1 gives the whole variable domain GAGVSQSPRYKVAKRGQDVALRCDPISGHVSLFWYQQALGQGPEFLTYFQNEAQLDKSGLPSDRFFAERPEGSVSTLKIQRTQQEDSAVYLCASSLAGQLNTEAFFGQGTRLTVV.

This CDR3 reads CASSEDAGGPTDTQYF. In nucleotides, the CDR3 is TGTGCCAGCAGTGAAGATGCGGGGGGGCCAACAGATACGCAGTATTTT. This chain links TRBV2 with TRBJ2-3, with 9 bases that match TRBD2. CDR3 size: 16 residues. The V and J ends lost 1 base and 3 bases, in that order; junction bases with no gene match: 5. Germline loops: CDR1 SNHLY, CDR2 FYNNEI.

This chain uses TRBV7-9 with TRBJ2-5; 7 bases match TRBD1. The CDR3 length is 15 residues. V gave up 4 bases and J gave up 4 bases; unmatched junction bases: 9. Germline loops: CDR1 SEHNR, CDR2 FQNEAQ (reference sequence). The chain's CDR3 is CASSSAGGQGETQYF. The CDR3, as DNA: TGTGCCAGCAGCTCGGCAGGGGGTCAGGGAGAGACCCAGTACTTC. The full variable domain, rest sourced from reference TRBV7-9 and TRBJ2-5, is DTGVSQNPRHKITKRGQNVTFRCDPISEHNRLYWYRQTLGQGPEFLTYFQNEAQLEKSRLLSDRFSAERPKGSFSTLEIQRTEQGDSAMYLCASSSAGGQGETQYFGPGTRLLVL.

The chain links TRBV6-5 to TRBJ1-6; D ambiguous. V dropped 8 bases and J dropped 9 bases, with 5 bases sitting between them. The V gene's germline CDR1 is MNHEY and CDR2 SVGAGI. There are 10 residues in the CDR3. The CDR3 is CASRGSPLHF. CDR3 bases: TGTGCCAGCCGGGGTTCACCCCTCCACTTT.

The chain has TRBV5-6 and TRBJ1-2; perhaps TRBD1 as D (6 bases). The CDR3 is 12 residues long. Trimming cost V 4 bases and J 5 bases, with 9 bases left between them. The germline V gene has CDR1 SGHDT and CDR2 YYEEEE. CDR3 region: CASSKDSYGYTF. The CDR3 DNA follows: TGTGCCAGCAGCAAGGACAGTTATGGCTACACCTTC.

Concerning this clone itself: The DNA is omitted, as the CDR3 cannot be located on it reliably, and the CDR3 follows TCRdb's listing. The chain has TRBV19 and TRBJ1-2; the tabulated D call, TRBD1, remains unverified against the DNA. Inclusive of both ends, the CDR3 amounts to 16 amino acids. Germline CDR1 is LNHDA and CDR2 is SQIVND (reference sequence). The CDR3 loop is CASTSDRGDWNYGYTF.

The V call is TRBV5-6, the J call TRBJ2-2, with D perhaps matching TRBD2 (6 bases). The CDR3 covers 16 residues. Deletions cut 2 bases from V and 1 base from J, with 12 bases between. Looked up from germline, CDR1 is SGHDT and CDR2 is YYEEEE. The CDR3 bases are TGTGCCAGCAGCTTCGGAGGGGTTAAGAACACCGGGGAGCTGTTTTTT. Its translation is CASSFGGVKNTGELFF.

The CDR3 DNA reads TGTGCCAGCAGTTACTCGTGGGGGGCTGACGAAAAACTGTTTTTT. The encoded protein is CASSYSWGADEKLFF. V usage is TRBV6-5 and J usage is TRBJ1-4; TRBD1 is a possible D gene (6 bases). The V end lost 0 bases, the J end lost 8 bases, and 13 bases lay between the germline ends. Germline V gene lookup returns CDR1 MNHEY and CDR2 SVGAGI. This CDR3 is 15 amino acids long.